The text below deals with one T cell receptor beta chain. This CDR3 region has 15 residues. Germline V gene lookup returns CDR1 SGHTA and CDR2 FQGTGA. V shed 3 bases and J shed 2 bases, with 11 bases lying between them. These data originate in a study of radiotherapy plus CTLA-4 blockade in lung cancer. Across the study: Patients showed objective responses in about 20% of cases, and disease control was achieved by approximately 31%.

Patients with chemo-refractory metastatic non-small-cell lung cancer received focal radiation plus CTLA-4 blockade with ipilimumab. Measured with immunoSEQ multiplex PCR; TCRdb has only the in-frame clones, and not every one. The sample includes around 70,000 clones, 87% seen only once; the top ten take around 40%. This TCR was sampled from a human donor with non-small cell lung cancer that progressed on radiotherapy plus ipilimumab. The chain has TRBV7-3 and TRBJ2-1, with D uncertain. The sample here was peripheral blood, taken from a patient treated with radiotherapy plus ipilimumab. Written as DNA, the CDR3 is TGTGCCAGCAGCTTTCAGGCCTCGGCCTACAATGAGCAGTTCTTC. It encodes CASSFQASAYNEQFF.